This TCR beta chain was identified during a study of blood T cells in healthy people across ages. This CDR3 comprises 15 residues. The germline V gene has CDR1 SEHNR and CDR2 FQNEAQ (reference sequence). V gave up 5 bases and J gave up 6 bases; unmatched junction bases: 4. Healthy individuals of Caucasian origin from Russia, aged about 6 to 95, served as donors. A second 7 to 11 cycle PCR used barcoded and J-beta primers. Each cDNA molecule carried a tag from a template-switch adaptor that contained 12 random nucleotides. TCRdb passed the 5' RACE reads through MiXCR, listing each CDR3 protein once. This sample has over a million distinct CDR3 sequences, with roughly 60% found just once.

This chain joins TRBV7-9 and TRBJ2-6; TRBD1 matches at 10 bases. Sequencing input: blood. The receptor's source is a man aged 18 to 30 in good health. The CDR3, as DNA: TGTGCCAGCAGCGAAGGGACAGGGGAGGCCAACGTCCTGACTTTC. As protein: CASSEGTGEANVLTF.